This T cell receptor (beta chain) comes out of a study of blood T cell repertoires in COVID-19. This table comes from immunoSEQ multiplex PCR, and its TCRdb copy is limited to in-frame clones, with some not included. Seen here are approximately 150,000 clones, around 87% observed once, and the top ten hold around 8.6%. V lost 3 bases, J lost 4 bases, and 9 bases stayed unmatched. CDR3 size: 15 residues. Germline values: CDR1 SGDLS, CDR2 YYNGEE. The V and J genes are TRBV9 and TRBJ2-5; 7 bases line up with TRBD1. This clonotype originated in a woman between 45 and 60 years old with active or convalescent COVID-19. The sequencing input was peripheral blood. The CDR3 DNA reads TGTGCCAGCAGCGCGTCGACAGGGTGGGGAGAGACCCAGTACTTC. Its protein product is CASSASTGWGETQYF. The complete variable domain, with remaining parts taken from reference TRBV9 and TRBJ2-5, reads DSGVTQTPKHLITATGQRVTLRCSPRSGDLSVYWYQQSLDQGLQFLIQYYNGEERAKGNILERFSAQQFPDLHSELNLSSLELGDSALYFCASSASTGWGETQYFGPGTRLLVL.